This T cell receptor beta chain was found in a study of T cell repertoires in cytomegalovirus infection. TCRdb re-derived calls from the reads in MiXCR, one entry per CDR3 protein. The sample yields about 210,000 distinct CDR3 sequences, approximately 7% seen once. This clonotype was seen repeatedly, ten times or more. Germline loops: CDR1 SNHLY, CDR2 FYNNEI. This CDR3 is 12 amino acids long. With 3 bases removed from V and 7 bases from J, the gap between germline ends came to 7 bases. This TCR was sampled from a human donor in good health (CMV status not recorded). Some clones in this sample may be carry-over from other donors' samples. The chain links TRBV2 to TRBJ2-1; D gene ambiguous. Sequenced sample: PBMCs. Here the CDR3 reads CASSEVINEQFF. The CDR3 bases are TGTGCCAGCAGTGAGGTTATTAATGAGCAGTTCTTC.